This T cell receptor (beta chain) was captured in a study of cytomegalovirus exposure and HLA in healthy donors. Whole-study context: T cells numbering about 179 million yielded some 100 million unique TCR beta sequences in an earlier analysis. Points from the study as a whole: TCR beta V- and J-gene trimming was later associated with a missense DCLRE1C variant. Many donors carried some public TCRs, although rarity characterized most TCR sequences. The later analysis indicated that the majority of CMV-associated TCR beta chains appeared HLA-restricted.

As for this clone: Its antigen is unknown.

This PCR relied on a set of 60 Vbeta primers and 13 Jbeta primers. Using immunoSEQ multiplex PCR, the repertoire was profiled, and TCRdb retains in-frame clones only, with some absent. The sample has some 140,000 clones, approximately 77% seen once. Sample: PBMCs. The TCR originated in a woman aged 40 to 55 in good health and CMV-seronegative.

The CDR3 reads CASSGTGSSYTF. The CDR3 DNA sequence: TGTGCCAGCAGTGGGACAGGAAGCAGCTACACCTTC. The chain recombines TRBV2 with TRBJ1-2, with 7 bases matching TRBD1. V trimming: 4 bases; J trimming: 9 bases; junction bases outside the gene matches: 5. The CDR3 length is 12 residues. Germline assignment: CDR1 SNHLY and CDR2 FYNNEI. The full variable domain, rest sourced from reference TRBV2 and TRBJ1-2, is EPEVTQTPSHQVTQMGQEVILRCVPISNHLYFYWYRQILGQKVEFLVSFYNNEISEKSEIFDDQFSVERPDGSNFTLKIRSTKLEDSAMYFCASSGTGSSYTFGSGTRLTVV.